The rows below give T cell receptor beta chains drawn from one sample of a study of T cell responses to AZD1222 COVID-19 vaccine. Here immunoSEQ multiplex PCR was the method, and the copy in TCRdb shows in-frame clones only, minus some. This table holds about 160,000 clones, roughly nine tenths found once. The material was peripheral blood, obtained on day 0 of AZD1222 vaccination. The receptors derive from an adult in good health. The CDR3 runs from the conserved cysteine through the conserved F or W. D genes are given only for firm matches. Size is omitted from some rows. Given values are once, few, many or a class for expanded clones.

J: TRBJ1-1; D: -; size: -; V: TRBV5-4; DNA: TGTGCCAGCAGCCTCAGGCTTGGGGAGGGTGAAGCTTTCTTT; CDR3: CASSLRLGEGEAFF
J: TRBJ1-2; D: -; size: -; V: TRBV7-9; DNA: TGTGCCAGCAGCTTGGGGATGGGAGCTAACTATGGCTACACCTTC; CDR3: CASSLGMGANYGYTF
J: TRBJ2-1; D: TRBD2; size: -; V: TRBV7-9; DNA: TGTGCCAGCAGCTCACCGGGACTAGCTCTCAATGAGCAGTTCTTC; CDR3: CASSSPGLALNEQFF
J: TRBJ1-5; D: -; size: few; V: TRBV19; DNA: TGTGCCGCCGATACCAATAGCAATCAGCCCCAGCATTTT; CDR3: CAADTNSNQPQHF
J: TRBJ1-1; D: TRBD1; size: -; V: TRBV5-1; DNA: TGCGCCAGCAGCTTGGCCGGGACAGGGAACACTGAAGCTTTCTTT; CDR3: CASSLAGTGNTEAFF
J: TRBJ1-1; D: -; size: -; V: TRBV20-1; DNA: TGCAGTGCTAAGGAGTACACTGAAGCTTTCTTT; CDR3: CSAKEYTEAFF
J: TRBJ2-3; D: -; size: once; V: TRBV19; DNA: TGTGCCAGTAGTATACTTCTGGGCCAATTACCCACAGATACGCAGTATTTT; CDR3: CASSILLGQLPTDTQYF
J: TRBJ1-1; D: -; size: -; V: TRBV19; DNA: TGTGCCAGTAGCGGGGTCGCTGAAGCTTTCTTT; CDR3: CASSGVAEAFF
J: TRBJ1-2; D: -; size: -; V: TRBV10-3; DNA: TGTGCCATCAGTGAGTCGATTGGCCAGAACTATGGCTACACCTTC; CDR3: CAISESIGQNYGYTF
J: TRBJ2-7; D: TRBD2; size: -; V: TRBV27; DNA: TGTGCCAGCAACGCGGGGGGGAACTACGAGCAGTACTTC; CDR3: CASNAGGNYEQYF
J: TRBJ1-5; D: -; size: -; V: TRBV6-5; DNA: TGTGCCAGCAGGAGTACTGGCGGTCAGCCCCAGCATTTT; CDR3: CASRSTGGQPQHF
J: TRBJ2-3; D: TRBD2; size: -; V: TRBV18; DNA: TGTGCCAGCTCACCACCGGACCGGGGGGGGCTGCAGTATTTT; CDR3: CASSPPDRGGLQYF
J: TRBJ2-1; D: -; size: -; V: TRBV27; DNA: TGTGCCAGCAGTTTAGCAGGGGCCAATGAGCAGTTCTTC; CDR3: CASSLAGANEQFF
J: TRBJ2-2; D: -; size: -; V: TRBV13; DNA: TGTGCCAGCACTTTTGGGGGCACCGGGGAGCTGTTTTTT; CDR3: CASTFGGTGELFF
J: TRBJ2-7; D: -; size: -; V: TRBV28; DNA: TGTGCCAGCAGTCCCTATCAGACATACGGTAGTCGGGTGATTTACTCCTACGAGCAGTACTTC; CDR3: CASSPYQTYGSRVIYSYEQYF
J: TRBJ1-1; D: -; size: -; V: TRBV9; DNA: TGTGCCAGCAGCGTAGCTCAGGGGCTCAACACTGAAGCTTTCTTT; CDR3: CASSVAQGLNTEAFF
J: TRBJ1-3; D: -; size: -; V: TRBV7-2; DNA: TGTGCCAGCAGCTTAGCGTTAGGTATCCCAAACACCATATATTTT; CDR3: CASSLALGIPNTIYF
J: TRBJ1-1; D: -; size: -; V: TRBV21-1; DNA: TGTGCCAGCAGCCCGGCCGGCGGCGGTGAAGCTTTCTTT; CDR3: CASSPAGGGEAFF
J: TRBJ2-4; D: -; size: once; V: TRBV4-3; DNA: TGCGCCAGCAGCCAAGATATCGGATTAAACATTCAGTACTTC; CDR3: CASSQDIGLNIQYF
J: TRBJ2-1; D: -; size: -; V: TRBV30; DNA: TGTGCCTGGAGTAACGGACACAATGAGCAGTTCTTC; CDR3: CAWSNGHNEQFF
J: TRBJ1-1; D: TRBD1; size: few; V: TRBV9; DNA: TGTGCCAGCAGTGTGGGGACAGGGACTGAAGCTTTCTTT; CDR3: CASSVGTGTEAFF
J: TRBJ1-2; D: TRBD1; size: once; V: TRBV7-2; DNA: TGTGCCAGCAGCACGACGGGACAGGGGTTGAATGGCTACACCTTC; CDR3: CASSTTGQGLNGYTF
J: TRBJ1-6; D: -; size: -; V: TRBV14; DNA: TGTGCCAGCAGCCCTAAGCCGAATTCACCCCTCCACTTT; CDR3: CASSPKPNSPLHF
J: TRBJ2-5; D: -; size: -; V: TRBV7-9; DNA: TGTGCCAGCAGCCAATCAACGGGGGAGACCCAGTACTTC; CDR3: CASSQSTGETQYF
J: TRBJ2-6; D: -; size: -; V: TRBV30; DNA: TGTGCCTGGACACCTGGGGCCAACGTCCTGACTTTC; CDR3: CAWTPGANVLTF
J: TRBJ1-1; D: -; size: -; V: TRBV19; DNA: TGTGCCAGTAACTCGAACACTGAAGCTTTCTTT; CDR3: CASNSNTEAFF
J: TRBJ2-1; D: TRBD2; size: -; V: TRBV7-9; DNA: TGTGCCAGCAGCTTAGTGGGTAGCGGGAGGCACAATGAGCAGTTCTTC; CDR3: CASSLVGSGRHNEQFF
J: TRBJ2-1; D: -; size: -; V: TRBV7-2; DNA: TGTGCCAGCAGCTCCACAGCCCCCCCCTACAATGAGCAGTTCTTC; CDR3: CASSSTAPPYNEQFF
J: TRBJ1-1; D: -; size: -; V: TRBV29-1; DNA: TGCAGCGTTGAAAATAAGGTCGGGCAGGGTAGAACTGAAGCTTTCTTT; CDR3: CSVENKVGQGRTEAFF
J: TRBJ1-1; D: -; size: -; V: TRBV11-3; DNA: TGTGCCAGCAGCCGTTCGGAGGGGAACACTGAAGCTTTCTTT; CDR3: CASSRSEGNTEAFF
J: TRBJ2-6; D: -; size: -; V: TRBV2; DNA: TGTGCCAGCAGCGGATTGTCCTCTGGGGCCAACGTCCTGACTTTC; CDR3: CASSGLSSGANVLTF
J: TRBJ1-1; D: -; size: -; V: TRBV7-6; DNA: TGTGCCAGCAGCTCGACGCCGGACACTGAAGCTTTCTTT; CDR3: CASSSTPDTEAFF
J: TRBJ1-1; D: -; size: -; V: TRBV28; DNA: TGTGCCGCCCGAGGGGGGGGGCGCACTGAAGCTTTCTTT; CDR3: CAARGGGRTEAFF
J: TRBJ1-1; D: TRBD1; size: -; V: TRBV2; DNA: TGTGCCAGCACCCACAGGGGACCGAACACTGAAGCTTTCTTT; CDR3: CASTHRGPNTEAFF
J: TRBJ2-1; D: TRBD1; size: -; V: TRBV6-6; DNA: TGTGCCAGCAGTTACTGGACAGGGGAGCAGTTCTTC; CDR3: CASSYWTGEQFF
J: TRBJ1-2; D: -; size: -; V: TRBV6-5; DNA: TGTGCCAGCAGTTACTCGAGGGGGGCGACGGGCTACACCTTC; CDR3: CASSYSRGATGYTF
J: TRBJ1-4; D: TRBD1; size: -; V: TRBV4-2; DNA: TGTGCCAGCAGCCCCGGGACAGGGGGCGAAGGACTGTTTTTT; CDR3: CASSPGTGGEGLFF
J: TRBJ1-2; D: -; size: -; V: TRBV7-2; DNA: TGTGCCAGCAGCTTAGCGCCGCGAGAGAGCTATGGCTACACCTTC; CDR3: CASSLAPRESYGYTF
J: TRBJ1-1; D: -; size: once; V: TRBV19; DNA: TGTGCCAGTAGTATATCGGCGGCAATGAACACTGAAGCTTTCTTT; CDR3: CASSISAAMNTEAFF
J: TRBJ2-1; D: -; size: -; V: TRBV20-1; DNA: TGCAGTGCCCCCCATGGTGAGCAGTTCTTC; CDR3: CSAPHGEQFF
J: TRBJ2-1; D: -; size: -; V: TRBV23-1; DNA: TGCGCCAGCAGTAGCAAAGACGGGACCCCCCGGGATGAGCAGTTCTTC; CDR3: CASSSKDGTPRDEQFF
J: TRBJ2-5; D: TRBD2; size: -; V: TRBV7-2; DNA: TGTGCCAGCAGCTTTGCGGGGGGGAAACAAGAGACCCAGTACTTC; CDR3: CASSFAGGKQETQYF
J: TRBJ1-4; D: -; size: -; V: TRBV19; DNA: TGTGCCAGTAGTATACTGGCAGGGAACCATAATGAAAAACTGTTTTTT; CDR3: CASSILAGNHNEKLFF
J: TRBJ2-7; D: -; size: few; V: TRBV10-1; DNA: TGCGCCAGCAGTGTATCGGGTGGCTACGAGCAGTACTTC; CDR3: CASSVSGGYEQYF
J: TRBJ2-2; D: -; size: -; V: TRBV5-1; DNA: TGCGCCAGCAGCTTGGTGGTAGGATCCGCCGGGGAGCTGTTTTTT; CDR3: CASSLVVGSAGELFF
J: TRBJ2-7; D: -; size: -; V: TRBV10-3; DNA: TGTGCCACCCTAACCGACCGCTACGAGCAGTACTTC; CDR3: CATLTDRYEQYF
J: TRBJ2-7; D: -; size: -; V: TRBV4-1; DNA: TGCGCCAGCAGCCCCGTAGGGGGGGACGACGAGCAGTACTTC; CDR3: CASSPVGGDDEQYF
J: TRBJ2-5; D: -; size: -; V: TRBV5-6; DNA: TGTGCCAGCAGCTTGGATCGGCAGGGGATAGAGACCCAGTACTTC; CDR3: CASSLDRQGIETQYF
J: TRBJ2-1; D: TRBD2; size: -; V: TRBV5-1; DNA: TGCGCCAGCAGCTTGGAGGGCGGGAGGGACAATGAGCAGTTCTTC; CDR3: CASSLEGGRDNEQFF
J: TRBJ1-6; D: TRBD1; size: many; V: TRBV6-2/TRBV6-3; DNA: TGTGCCAGCAGTGGACAGGATAATTCACCCCTCCACTTT; CDR3: CASSGQDNSPLHF
J: TRBJ2-2; D: -; size: -; V: TRBV20-1; DNA: TGCAGTGCCAGTACACTGCGGGATCGGACCGGGGAGCTGTTTTTT; CDR3: CSASTLRDRTGELFF
J: TRBJ1-1; D: -; size: -; V: TRBV7-2; DNA: TGTGCCAGCAGCTTAGGGAGTCAGGGATATGAAGCTTTCTTT; CDR3: CASSLGSQGYEAFF